This is a list of T cell receptor beta chains from one sample in a study of CD8+ T cells in alopecia areata. Some clones are missing from TCRdb's copy, which holds only in-frame ones; the method was immunoSEQ multiplex PCR. The sample shows about 110,000 clones, approximately 59% of them seen only once. The sample comprised CD8+ T cells sorted from blood. These receptor sequences come from a human donor in good health. The CDR3 runs from the conserved cysteine through the conserved F or W. D genes are given only for firm matches. Clone size is not always given. Where it is, it says once, few, many or a class for expanded clones.

cdr3_nt cdr3_aa j_call v_call d_call clone_size
TGTGCCAGCAGCTTAGTTGATAGACCCCCCTACGAGCAGTACTTC CASSLVDRPPYEQYF TRBJ2-7 TRBV13 . .
TGCGCCAGCAGCCAAGAAAGTCGGTGGCATTGGGAGCAGTACTTC CASSQESRWHWEQYF TRBJ2-7 TRBV4-3 . .
TGTGCCAGCAGCCCCCGGACAGGTCTCTCGCAAGAGACCCAGTACTTC CASSPRTGLSQETQYF TRBJ2-5 TRBV7-9 TRBD1 few
TGTGCCACCAGCAGCCCGAGATCCCTTACCACTGAAGCTTTCTTT CATSSPRSLTTEAFF TRBJ1-1 TRBV15 . few
TGCAGCGTTATTTCAGGGACCGGAAACACCATATATTTT CSVISGTGNTIYF TRBJ1-3 TRBV29-1 . .
TGCGCCAGCAGCCAAGCTATCGGCGGGGGGGCCGAAGAGCAGTTCTTC CASSQAIGGGAEEQFF TRBJ2-1 TRBV4-3 TRBD2 once
TGTGCCAGCAGTTACGGGGGCGAGCAGTACTTC CASSYGGEQYF TRBJ2-7 TRBV6-5 . .
TGTGCCAGTAGTACGGCCGGGGGGACTGAAGCTTTCTTT CASSTAGGTEAFF TRBJ1-1 TRBV19 . few
TGTGCCAGCAGGGCGGCCGGGGAGCTGTTTTTT CASRAAGELFF TRBJ2-2 TRBV2 . few
TGTGCCAGCAGTGAAGGACCGGCCCCCCAATTAGGGCAGTACTTC CASSEGPAPQLGQYF TRBJ2-7 TRBV2 . few
TGTGCCTGGAGTGTACGAGACAGGGTATTTACCGGGGAGCTGTTTTTT CAWSVRDRVFTGELFF TRBJ2-2 TRBV30 TRBD1 .
TGCAGCGGGTACCCGGGGACTTTCGACTCTGAAGCTTTCTTT CSGYPGTFDSEAFF TRBJ1-1 TRBV29-1 . .
TGTGCCAGCAGCTTAGACCGGGGCTACGAGCAGTACTTC CASSLDRGYEQYF TRBJ2-7 TRBV4-2 . few
TGTGCCAGCAGCCCCTCGGGGGGTTCGTATTCACCCCTCCACTTT CASSPSGGSYSPLHF TRBJ1-6 TRBV9 . .
TGTGCCAGCAGCTTAGATAGAGGTCAGAACTATGGCTACACCTTC CASSLDRGQNYGYTF TRBJ1-2 TRBV7-2 . .
TGTGCCAGCAGCTTAACAAGCGGGGGCGTTAGCACAGATACGCAGTATTTT CASSLTSGGVSTDTQYF TRBJ2-3 TRBV7-3 TRBD2 .
TGTGCCAGCAGCTCACCCTTTTGGAAGACAAGGCAACGGGAAAAACTGTTTTTT CASSSPFWKTRQREKLFF TRBJ1-4 TRBV7-9 . .
TGCAGCGTTGAGGGACAGGCTGGGGAGACCCAGTACTTC CSVEGQAGETQYF TRBJ2-5 TRBV29-1 TRBD1 few
TGTGCCAGCAGTTACCGACAGGGGGCCATGAACACTGAAGCTTTCTTT CASSYRQGAMNTEAFF TRBJ1-1 TRBV6-5 TRBD1 once
TGTGCCAGCAGCCCCCCCGGAGAGACCCAGTACTTC CASSPPGETQYF TRBJ2-5 TRBV11-2 . .
TGCGCCAGCAGCCAAGACGGGGGTACAGATACGCAGTATTTT CASSQDGGTDTQYF TRBJ2-3 TRBV4-3 . few
TGCGCCAGCAGCCAAGATCGGGCGGGGTTTGACTATAATTCACCCCTCCACTTT CASSQDRAGFDYNSPLHF TRBJ1-6 TRBV4-3 . .